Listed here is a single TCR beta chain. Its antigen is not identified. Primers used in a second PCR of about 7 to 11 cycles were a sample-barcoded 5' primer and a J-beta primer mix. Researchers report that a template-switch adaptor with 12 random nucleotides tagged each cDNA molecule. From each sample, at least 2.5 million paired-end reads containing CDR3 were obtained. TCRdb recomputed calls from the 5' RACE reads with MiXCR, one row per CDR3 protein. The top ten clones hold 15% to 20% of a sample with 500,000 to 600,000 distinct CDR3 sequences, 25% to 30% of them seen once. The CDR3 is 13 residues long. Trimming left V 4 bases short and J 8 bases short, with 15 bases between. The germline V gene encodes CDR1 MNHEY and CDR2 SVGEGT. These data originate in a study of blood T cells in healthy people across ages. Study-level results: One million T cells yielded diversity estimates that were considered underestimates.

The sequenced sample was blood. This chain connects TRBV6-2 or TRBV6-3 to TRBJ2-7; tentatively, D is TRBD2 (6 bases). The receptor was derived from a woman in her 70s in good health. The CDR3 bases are TGTGCCAGCAGTTCCTACGGCGCGGGGCAGCAGTACTTC. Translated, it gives CASSSYGAGQQYF.